What follows are 14 T cell receptor beta chains derived from one specimen sequenced in a study of CD8 T cells in Susac syndrome. RNA was extracted with the RNeasy kit, and a quantity of about 0.5 to 1 ug was reverse transcribed using random hexamers. TCRdb reprocessed the immunoSEQ multiplex PCR reads with MiXCR, giving one entry per CDR3 protein. The sample shows about 130,000 distinct CDR3 sequences, 90% to 95% of them seen only once. The sample taken for sequencing was CD8+ T cells from PBMCs. Receptor source: a human donor with Susac syndrome.

The J gene is TRBJ2-7, the V gene TRBV30, with D unclear. The CDR3 sequence is 12 residues long. V dropped 3 bases and J dropped 2 bases, with 8 bases sitting between them. Germline lookup yields CDR1 GTSNPN and CDR2 SVGIG (reference sequence). CDR3 sequence (DNA): TGTGCCTGGAGGACGGACGCCTACGAGCAGTACTTC. Amino acid sequence: CAWRTDAYEQYF.

The rearrangement joins TRBV6-5 to TRBJ2-7; D is unclear. The CDR3 sequence is 12 residues long. Germline-derived CDR1 and CDR2 are MNHEY and SVGAGI. The ends were cut back, 6 bases at V and 4 bases at J, with 10 bases in the middle. Here the CDR3 reads CASSAQDYEQYF. The CDR3 coding sequence is TGTGCCAGCAGCGCCCAGGATTACGAGCAGTACTTC.

The rearrangement links TRBV27 to TRBJ2-5, with D hard to call. This CDR3 is built from 15 residues. Looked up from germline, CDR1 is MNHEY and CDR2 is SMNVEV (reference sequence). V was trimmed by 3 bases and J by 2 bases, leaving 13 bases between them. The CDR3 sequence: CASSFQGPSQETQYF. CDR3 DNA: TGTGCCAGCAGTTTCCAAGGACCATCACAAGAGACCCAGTACTTC.

The rearrangement joins TRBV25-1 to TRBJ2-7; D remains unclear. Trimming pared 0 bases from V and 2 bases from J, leaving 5 bases between. Per germline, CDR1 MGHDK and CDR2 SYGVNS. This CDR3 has 13 residues. This chain's CDR3 is CASSEYSPYEQYF. The CDR3 DNA follows: TGTGCCAGCAGTGAATATTCCCCCTACGAGCAGTACTTC.

In this sample, this clonotype turned up once. This chain links TRBV7-3 with TRBJ2-7; a weak D match, TRBD2 (5 bases). The V end lost 3 bases, the J end lost 0 bases, and 15 bases lay between the germline ends. This CDR3 is built from 16 residues. CDR1 and CDR2 (germline): SGHTA, FQGTGA. This CDR3 is CASSFGERRSSYEQYF. For the CDR3, the DNA is TGTGCCAGCAGCTTCGGTGAGCGGCGTAGCTCCTACGAGCAGTACTTC.

V and J are TRBV7-8 and TRBJ1-1; D not certain. Germline V gene lookup returns CDR1 SGHVS and CDR2 FQNEAQ. V dropped 7 bases and J dropped 1 base, with 13 bases sitting between them. The length of the CDR3 is 14 residues. The CDR3 sequence is CASTRGERNTEAFF. Written as DNA, the CDR3 is TGTGCCAGCACCCGGGGAGAAAGGAACACTGAAGCTTTCTTT.

J is TRBJ2-7 and V is TRBV20-1, with 8 bases that match TRBD2. The CDR3 is 14 amino acids. Germline CDR1 reads DFQATT; CDR2 reads SNEGSKA (reference sequence). The J segment lost 3 bases and the V segment lost 6 bases, leaving 10 bases of the junction unmatched. The CDR3 spells CSAPGREADYEQYF. The CDR3 nucleotides are TGCAGTGCCCCCGGGCGGGAGGCGGACTACGAGCAGTACTTC.

The chain uses TRBV6-2 or TRBV6-3 and TRBJ2-2, with D uncertain. V lost 6 bases and J lost 3, with 11 bases in between. The CDR3 has 14 amino acids. Germline V gene sequence: CDR1 MNHEY, CDR2 SVGEGT. The CDR3 here is CASRPDRYTGELFF. Written as DNA, the CDR3 is TGTGCCAGCAGGCCGGACCGGTACACCGGGGAGCTGTTTTTT.

The V and J genes are TRBV20-1 and TRBJ1-5; D might be TRBD1 (5 bases). Trimming stripped 0 bases from V and 0 bases from J, with 9 bases between. The CDR3 is 15 residues long. Germline CDR1 DFQATT, CDR2 SNEGSKA (reference sequence). The CDR3 here is CSARDLDSSNQPQHF. The CDR3 nucleotides read TGCAGTGCTAGAGATCTAGACAGTAGCAATCAGCCCCAGCATTTT.

The CDR3 bases are TGTGCCAGCAGCTCGATAGTAGCCAAGAATGAGCAGTTCTTC. Residues: CASSSIVAKNEQFF. J is TRBJ2-1 and V is TRBV11-2; no clear D gene. The ends were cut back, 4 bases at V and 7 bases at J, with 14 bases in the middle. The CDR3 has 14 amino acids. CDR1 is SGHAT, CDR2 FQNNGV, per germline.

The rearrangement joins TRBV2 to TRBJ1-2; the match to TRBD1 covers 8 bases. V lost 4 bases and J lost 4; bases outside the gene matches: 5. Germline V gene sequence: CDR1 SNHLY, CDR2 FYNNEI. This CDR3 is built from 14 residues. In DNA form, the CDR3 reads TGTGCCAGCAGTGCGGGACAGGCAGGCTATGGCTACACCTTC. Protein product: CASSAGQAGYGYTF. The whole variable domain, filled in from reference TRBV2 and TRBJ1-2, reads EPEVTQTPSHQVTQMGQEVILRCVPISNHLYFYWYRQILGQKVEFLVSFYNNEISEKSEIFDDQFSVERPDGSNFTLKIRSTKLEDSAMYFCASSAGQAGYGYTFGSGTRLTVV.

The chain combines TRBV29-1 with TRBJ2-1, with D unclear. V lost 7 bases, J lost 10 bases, and 11 bases lay in between. The CDR3 is 10 residues long. CDR1 and CDR2 from the germline V gene are SQVTM and ANQGSEA. In DNA, the CDR3 is TGCAGCGGAATCTGGAACGAGCAGTTCTTC. Its protein product is CSGIWNEQFF.

The V and J genes are TRBV13 and TRBJ2-1, with 7 bases fitting TRBD1. From germline, CDR1 is PRHDT and CDR2 FYEKMQ (reference sequence). The CDR3 loop spans 16 amino acids. With V trimmed by 0 bases and J by 2 bases, 4 bases remained unmatched. The CDR3 spells CASSLGLGQAYNEQFF. Written as DNA, the CDR3 is TGTGCCAGCAGCTTAGGCCTCGGACAGGCCTACAATGAGCAGTTCTTC.

In this sample, this clonotype turned up once. This chain connects TRBV25-1 to TRBJ2-2, with 9 bases that match TRBD2. Unmatched junction bases numbered 5, after V lost 1 base and J lost 2 bases. Per the germline V gene, CDR1 is MGHDK and CDR2 is SYGVNS. The CDR3 has 17 amino acids. Here the CDR3 DNA reads TGTGCCAGCAGTGAATTGGTAGCGGGAGTCAACACCGGGGAGCTGTTTTTT. Amino acid sequence: CASSELVAGVNTGELFF.